This TCR beta chain was sequenced during a study of T cell changes during pregnancy in multiple sclerosis. The CDR3 has 15 residues. Looked up from germline, CDR1 is MDHEN and CDR2 is SYDVKM. V was cut by 3 bases and J by 6 bases, with 18 bases left in between. The data were produced by immunoSEQ multiplex PCR, yet TCRdb's version contains in-frame clones alone and is incomplete. Of roughly 60,000 clones listed, 96% are singletons. The chain is built from TRBV28 and TRBJ2-7; TRBD2 is a possible D gene (5 bases). Material: CD8+ T cells from peripheral blood mononuclear cells, obtained after pregnancy. This TCR derives from a female donor with multiple sclerosis, enrolled in a pregnancy study. The CDR3 loop is CASSFEATRVGEQYF. The DNA for the CDR3 is TGTGCCAGCAGTTTTGAGGCAACTAGGGTGGGCGAGCAGTACTTC.